Shown below are 30 T cell receptor beta chains from a single sample sequenced in a study of cytomegalovirus exposure and HLA in healthy donors. The PCR contained 60 Vbeta and 13 Jbeta primers. Generated by immunoSEQ multiplex PCR, the TCRdb table keeps only in-frame clones and is missing some. This sample carries over 70,000 clones, roughly 80% of them seen once, and the ten largest clones take approximately 23%. Specimen: PBMCs. These receptors were obtained from a woman aged 45 to 65 in good health and CMV-seropositive.

The chain recombines TRBV19 with TRBJ2-6, with 8 bases that match TRBD1. V gave up 5 bases and J gave up 2 bases; unmatched junction bases: 5. The CDR3 length is 16 residues. Germline CDR1 reads LNHDA; CDR2 reads SQIVND (reference sequence). The CDR3 loop is CASSPGGAAGANVLTF. In DNA form, the CDR3 reads TGTGCCAGTAGTCCAGGGGGCGCAGCTGGGGCCAACGTCCTGACTTTC.

This chain joins TRBV19 and TRBJ2-5, with 10 bases lining up with TRBD2. This CDR3 region has 16 residues. CDR1 and CDR2 (germline): LNHDA, SQIVND (reference sequence). Trimming removed 3 bases from V and 4 bases from J; junction bases left unmatched: 8. The CDR3 is CASSISAGGLRETQYF. The CDR3 DNA sequence: TGTGCCAGTAGTATCTCAGCGGGAGGGCTGAGAGAGACCCAGTACTTC.

This sequence joins TRBV6-4 and TRBJ2-1; perhaps TRBD1 as D (5 bases). V was shortened by 4 bases and J by 7 bases, with 11 bases between the two germline ends. The CDR3 is 13 amino acids. Per the germline V gene, CDR1 is MRHNA and CDR2 is SNTAGT. The CDR3 loop reads CASSARALNEQFF. The DNA for the CDR3 is TGTGCCAGCAGTGCCAGGGCTTTAAATGAGCAGTTCTTC.

The chain has TRBV4-1 and TRBJ2-7, with D maybe TRBD1 (6 bases). Trimming cost V 3 bases and J 2 bases, with 11 bases left between them. The CDR3 consists of 14 residues. Germline loops: CDR1 MGHRA, CDR2 YSYEKL. The CDR3 DNA reads as TGCGCCAGCAGCCATTCCGGGACAACCTACGAGCAGTACTTC. This gives the protein CASSHSGTTYEQYF.

The chain recombines TRBV7-2 with TRBJ1-5; D remains unclear. The germline V and J ends were trimmed by 3 bases and 4 bases, with 10 bases remaining between them. The CDR3 runs 14 residues. The V gene's germline CDR1 is SGHTA and CDR2 FQGNSA. This CDR3 reads CASSLQVTNQPQHF. The CDR3 DNA reads TGTGCCAGCAGCTTGCAGGTAACAAATCAGCCCCAGCATTTT.

This clone occurred a few times. This chain links TRBV13 with TRBJ2-4; 8 positions match TRBD2. Germline trimming cut 6 bases from V and 5 bases from J; bases unmatched to any gene: 9. Germline V gene data show CDR1 as PRHDT and CDR2 as FYEKMQ (reference sequence). CDR3 length: 15 residues. CDR3 sequence: CASRARGEPQNIQYF. DNA of the CDR3: TGTGCCAGCAGGGCGCGGGGGGAGCCCCAAAACATTCAGTACTTC.

The rearrangement joins TRBV9 to TRBJ2-1; the match to TRBD2 covers 12 bases. The V gene end was trimmed by 5 bases and the J gene end by 8 bases; junction bases not matched to a gene: 8. Germline V gives CDR1 SGDLS, CDR2 YYNGEE. The CDR3 has 15 residues. CDR3 in DNA: TGTGCCAGCAGGCCCACTAGCGGGAGGTGGGATGAGCAGTTCTTC. Translated, it gives CASRPTSGRWDEQFF.

This clone came up a few times. The chain has TRBV30 and TRBJ2-1, with 15 positions matching TRBD2. In germline, CDR1 is GTSNPN, CDR2 SVGIG (reference sequence). Trimming took 4 bases from V and 7 from J; bases not matched to a gene: 20. The CDR3 consists of 20 residues. The DNA of the CDR3 is TGTGCCTGGACTCCCCTGGGACTAGCGGGAGGTCTACACCCGGTGAATGAGCAGTTCTTC. This gives the protein CAWTPLGLAGGLHPVNEQFF.

This clone was detected a few times. V is TRBV5-5 and J is TRBJ1-5, with D unclear. The germline V gene has CDR1 SGHKS and CDR2 YYEKEE (reference sequence). V lost 2 bases to trimming and J lost 3 bases, with 9 bases between them. The CDR3 runs 14 residues. The CDR3 DNA reads as TGTGCCAGCAGCTTTAGGGAGGCCAATCAGCCCCAGCATTTT. Its protein product is CASSFREANQPQHF.

This clone was recorded a few times. The chain has TRBV6-1 and TRBJ1-2, with a possible D match to TRBD1 (5 bases). This CDR3 region has 17 residues. V was trimmed by 4 bases and J by 3 bases, leaving 21 bases between them. Looked up from germline, CDR1 is MNHNS and CDR2 is SASEGT. The CDR3 DNA reads TGTGCCAGCAGTGGGGCAATGGGGCGGGGTAATCACTATGGCTACACCTTC. This encodes CASSGAMGRGNHYGYTF.

This chain connects TRBV2 to TRBJ2-2; D remains unclear. V was shortened by 3 bases and J by 6 bases, with 8 bases between the two germline ends. This CDR3 is 13 amino acids long. The germline CDR1 and CDR2 sequences are SNHLY and FYNNEI. CDR3 residues: CASSEEIAGELFF. The CDR3 DNA follows: TGTGCCAGCAGTGAGGAGATAGCCGGGGAGCTGTTTTTT.

V usage is TRBV19 and J usage is TRBJ2-7; maybe TRBD2 (6 bases). V was shortened by 2 bases and J by 2 bases, with 10 bases between the two germline ends. The CDR3 is made up of 14 amino acids. Germline CDR1 is LNHDA and CDR2 is SQIVND (reference sequence). This chain's CDR3 is CASSIQGGPYEQYF. CDR3 sequence (DNA): TGTGCCAGTAGTATACAGGGAGGCCCCTACGAGCAGTACTTC. Drawing the rest from reference TRBV19 and TRBJ2-7, the complete variable domain is DGGITQSPKYLFRKEGQNVTLSCEQNLNHDAMYWYRQDPGQGLRLIYYSQIVNDFQKGDIAEGYSVSREKKESFPLTVTSAQKNPTAFYLCASSIQGGPYEQYFGPGTRLTVT.

The rearrangement uses TRBV10-3 and TRBJ2-3; the match to TRBD2 covers 13 bases. The V segment lost 4 bases and the J segment 0 bases; nucleotides outside the gene matches: 4. This CDR3 has 17 residues. In germline, CDR1 is ENHRY, CDR2 SYGVKD. The CDR3 is CAISGTSGSSSTDTQYF. CDR3 coding DNA: TGTGCCATCAGTGGGACTAGCGGGAGCTCTAGCACAGATACGCAGTATTTT.

V gene TRBV11-3 combines with J gene TRBJ2-3, with D perhaps matching TRBD1 (6 bases). Germline V gives CDR1 SGHNT, CDR2 YENEEA. The V end lost 3 bases, the J end lost 6 bases, and 7 bases lay between the germline ends. The CDR3 totals 12 residues. The CDR3 DNA is TGTGCCAGCAGCTTTAGGGGGGATACGCAGTATTTT. Its protein is CASSFRGDTQYF.

V usage is TRBV19 and J usage is TRBJ2-1; TRBD1 matches 9 bases. Germline CDR1 and CDR2: LNHDA and SQIVND (reference sequence). The CDR3 runs to 14 residues. V lost 3 bases to trimming and J lost 4 bases; unmatched junction nucleotides: 1. The CDR3 region has the DNA TGTGCCAGTAGTATGGACAGGGGATACAATGAGCAGTTCTTC. This encodes CASSMDRGYNEQFF.

V gene TRBV7-2 combines with J gene TRBJ1-5, with D possibly being TRBD1 (5 bases). The germline V and J ends were trimmed by 5 bases and 4 bases, with 12 bases remaining between them. The CDR3 totals 14 residues. From germline, CDR1 is SGHTA and CDR2 FQGNSA. CDR3 protein: CASSRLAGNQPQHF. DNA for the CDR3: TGTGCCAGCAGCCGGCTGGCAGGGAATCAGCCCCAGCATTTT.

This clone was seen a few times. V and J are TRBV11-2 and TRBJ1-3; TRBD1 aligns across 9 bases. V shed 3 bases, J shed 4 bases, and the junction held 4 bases outside the gene matches. Germline-derived CDR1 and CDR2 are SGHAT and FQNNGV. The CDR3 loop spans 15 amino acids. The chain's CDR3 is CASSFGTGSGNTIYF. CDR3 in DNA: TGTGCCAGCAGCTTTGGGACAGGGTCCGGAAACACCATATATTTT.

The CDR3 DNA is TGTGCCAGCAGCCCTAACGGGTTTGAAGCGGGGAGCTCCTACGAGCAGTACTTC. It encodes CASSPNGFEAGSSYEQYF. V and J are TRBV4-2 and TRBJ2-7; 7 bases match TRBD2. V lost 4 bases to trimming and J lost 0 bases; unmatched junction nucleotides: 15. Germline-derived CDR1 and CDR2 are LGHNA and YNFKEQ. The CDR3 has 18 residues.

The V and J genes are TRBV2 and TRBJ2-3; tentatively, D is TRBD2 (5 bases). The CDR3 has 13 residues. V was clipped by 8 bases and J by 6 bases, with 15 bases between them. CDR1 is SNHLY, CDR2 FYNNEI, per germline. The CDR3 DNA sequence: TGTGCCAGCGGTGGAGGTGCTTACGATACGCAGTATTTT. It codes for CASGGGAYDTQYF.

V and J are TRBV15 and TRBJ1-2; D not resolved. Per the germline V gene, CDR1 is LNHNV and CDR2 is YYDKDF (reference sequence). The V gene lost 0 bases and the J gene lost 3 bases, with 11 bases spanning the gap. This CDR3 spans 15 amino acids. As DNA, the CDR3 is TGTGCCACCAGCAGAGATCCTCGGGTCGACTATGGCTACACCTTC. Amino acids: CATSRDPRVDYGYTF.

The V and J genes are TRBV27 and TRBJ1-6; a weak D match, TRBD1 (5 bases). Germline loops: CDR1 MNHEY, CDR2 SMNVEV (reference sequence). The germline V and J ends were trimmed by 0 bases and 2 bases, with 11 bases remaining between them. This CDR3 comprises 17 residues. Here the CDR3 reads CASSLSGGDPYNSPLHF. For the CDR3, the DNA is TGTGCCAGCAGTTTATCAGGAGGGGACCCCTATAATTCACCCCTCCACTTT.

The rearrangement uses TRBV7-3 and TRBJ2-3; possible D gene TRBD1, 5 bases. CDR1 and CDR2 from the germline V gene are SGHTA and FQGTGA. Trimming shortened V by 3 bases and J by 1 base, and 5 bases separated the two germline ends. The CDR3 is 13 residues long. The CDR3 DNA follows: TGTGCCAGCAGCTTGACAGGCACAGATACGCAGTATTTT. It specifies CASSLTGTDTQYF.

This chain links TRBV7-2 with TRBJ2-7; weak D call: TRBD2 (6 bases). V was cut by 5 bases and J by 5 bases, with 19 bases left in between. From germline, CDR1 is SGHTA and CDR2 FQGNSA. The CDR3 runs 15 residues. CDR3 DNA sequence: TGTGCCAGCAGCCCGCGTGCGGGGCGGTTTAACGAGCAGTACTTC. Translated: CASSPRAGRFNEQYF.

This clone came up once. The chain recombines TRBV29-1 with TRBJ2-2, with 9 nucleotides matching TRBD1. Per the germline V gene, CDR1 is SQVTM and CDR2 is ANQGSEA. V lost 4 bases to trimming and J lost 0 bases; unmatched junction nucleotides: 3. There are 15 residues in the CDR3. In nucleotides, the CDR3 is TGCAGCGTTGTGCGACAGGGGGCGAACACCGGGGAGCTGTTTTTT. It is translated as CSVVRQGANTGELFF.

The chain has TRBV10-2 and TRBJ1-6, with D uncertain. CDR3 length: 13 amino acids. Deletions cut 4 bases from V and 14 bases from J, with 15 bases between. Per germline, CDR1 WSHSY and CDR2 SAAADI. The CDR3 loop reads CASSGDQTRALHF. CDR3 nucleotides: TGCGCCAGCAGTGGTGACCAAACGCGGGCCCTCCACTTT.

The gene calls are TRBV10-2 and TRBJ2-3, with 7 bases that match TRBD1. CDR1 WSHSY and CDR2 SAAADI come from the germline V gene. This CDR3 is 15 amino acids long. V shed 7 bases and J 0 bases; nucleotides not matched to a gene: 7. The CDR3 loop is CASNERGPSTDTQYF. Here the CDR3 DNA reads TGCGCCAGCAACGAGAGGGGGCCCAGCACAGATACGCAGTATTTT.

This chain uses TRBV7-8 with TRBJ2-4, with a weak D call TRBD2 (5 bases). V lost 4 bases and J lost 6, with 16 bases in between. The CDR3 sequence is 15 residues long. The V gene's germline CDR1 is SGHVS and CDR2 FQNEAQ. CDR3 region: CASSSGIRGRNIQYF. CDR3 in DNA: TGTGCCAGCAGCTCTGGTATACGAGGGAGAAACATTCAGTACTTC. Full variable domain (missing parts from reference TRBV7-8 and TRBJ2-4): GAGVSQSPRYKVAKRGQDVALRCDPISGHVSLFWYQQALGQGPEFLTYFQNEAQLDKSGLPSDRFFAERPEGSVSTLKIQRTQQEDSAVYLCASSSGIRGRNIQYFGAGTRLSVL.

In this sample, this clone turned up once. The rearrangement joins TRBV29-1 to TRBJ1-2; 8 nucleotides match TRBD1. Germline loops: CDR1 SQVTM, CDR2 ANQGSEA. The V segment lost 6 bases and the J segment 0 bases; nucleotides outside the gene matches: 6. This CDR3 is built from 14 residues. CDR3 protein: CSVGRDRSNYGYTF. Written as DNA, the CDR3 is TGCAGCGTCGGTCGGGACAGGTCTAACTATGGCTACACCTTC.

The V and J genes are TRBV5-1 and TRBJ2-3, with TRBD2 identical over 8 bases. Trimming took 3 bases from V and 1 from J; bases not matched to a gene: 7. CDR3 size: 16 residues. Germline assignment: CDR1 SGHRS and CDR2 YFSETQ. The CDR3 loop is CASSSKREWGTDTQYF. The CDR3 DNA sequence: TGCGCCAGCAGCTCTAAGCGGGAGTGGGGCACAGATACGCAGTATTTT.

J is TRBJ2-4 and V is TRBV11-1; 8 bases line up with TRBD1. After removal of 5 bases from V and 8 bases from J, the junction contained 8 bases not matched to a gene. The CDR3 spans 14 residues. CDR1 and CDR2 (germline): SGHAT, FQDESV (reference sequence). The CDR3 is CASSPRDRTYIQYF. For the CDR3, the DNA is TGTGCCAGCAGCCCCCGGGACAGGACCTACATTCAGTACTTC. Full variable domain (outside the CDR3, taken from reference TRBV11-1 and TRBJ2-4): EAEVAQSPRYKITEKSQAVAFWCDPISGHATLYWYRQILGQGPELLVQFQDESVVDDSQLPKDRFSAERLKGVDSTLKIQPAELGDSAMYLCASSPRDRTYIQYFGAGTRLSVL.